A single T cell receptor (beta chain) is shown here with its context. The source of the sample is a study of blood T cell repertoires in COVID-19. Method: immunoSEQ multiplex PCR; TCRdb's copy keeps in-frame clones and lacks some. The table lists about 230,000 clones, around four fifths of them singletons. The V gene end was trimmed by 2 bases and the J gene end by 3 bases; junction bases not matched to a gene: 4. Germline V CDR1 and CDR2: LGHDT, YNNKEL (reference sequence). This CDR3 region has 15 residues. The receptor was isolated from a woman aged 70-85 years with active or convalescent COVID-19. Source material: peripheral blood. This chain links TRBV3-1 (or the pseudogene TRBV3-2) with TRBJ1-3, with TRBD1 identical over 7 bases. The CDR3 bases are TGTGCCAGCAGCCAATTTCAGGGGGTTGGAAACACCATATATTTT. This gives the protein CASSQFQGVGNTIYF.